Presented here are 16 T cell receptor beta chains from one specimen sequenced in a study of T cell responses to AZD1222 COVID-19 vaccine. Clones were read by immunoSEQ multiplex PCR, and TCRdb kept only the in-frame ones, dropping some. The top ten clones hold 0.7% to 0.9% of a sample with 150,000 to 200,000 clones, 93% of them seen once. The sample consisted of peripheral blood, taken on day 0 of AZD1222 vaccination. The source is an adult in good health.

The chain is built from TRBV3-1 (or the pseudogene TRBV3-2) and TRBJ2-7; 10 bases match TRBD1. The CDR3 has 16 amino acids. Losses at the gene ends were 3 bases for V and 5 bases for J; bases not matched to a gene: 10. Per the germline V gene, CDR1 is LGHDT and CDR2 is YNNKEL (reference sequence). This chain's CDR3 is CASSHLKRTGGHEQYF. The CDR3, as DNA: TGTGCCAGCAGCCATCTCAAAAGGACAGGGGGTCACGAGCAGTACTTC.

This chain uses TRBV19 with TRBJ2-4, with TRBD1 matching over 7 bases. The germline CDR1 and CDR2 sequences are LNHDA and SQIVND (reference sequence). Losses at the gene ends were 1 base for V and 6 bases for J; bases not matched to a gene: 12. The CDR3 loop spans 17 amino acids. CDR3 sequence (DNA): TGTGCCAGTAGTATAGGTGAGACAGGGACGAGAGGAAACATTCAGTACTTC. Amino acid sequence: CASSIGETGTRGNIQYF.

This clone has a single count. The V and J genes are TRBV30 and TRBJ1-3; D may be TRBD1 (5 bases). V lost 2 bases and J 3 bases, leaving 11 bases between the germline ends. The germline V gene encodes CDR1 GTSNPN and CDR2 SVGIG (reference sequence). The CDR3 runs to 14 residues. In DNA form, the CDR3 reads TGTGCCTGGAGTAACCAGGGTGGTGGAAACACCATATATTTT. Residues: CAWSNQGGGNTIYF.

The chain links TRBV10-1 to TRBJ2-1; a weak D match, TRBD2 (5 bases). Trimming took 8 bases from V and 0 from J, leaving 17 bases between them. CDR1 is WNHNN and CDR2 is SYGVQD in the germline V gene (reference sequence). This CDR3 has 16 residues. The CDR3 reads CASLHVTSGSYNEQFF. The CDR3 DNA sequence: TGCGCCAGCCTACACGTCACTAGTGGCTCCTACAATGAGCAGTTCTTC.

The CDR3 DNA reads TGTGCCACCCAACCGGACTTGCATAATGAAAAACTGTTTTTT. Its protein is CATQPDLHNEKLFF. The V gene is TRBV10-3, the J gene TRBJ1-4; D is undetermined. This CDR3 spans 14 amino acids. The germline V gene encodes CDR1 ENHRY and CDR2 SYGVKD. Trimming left V 10 bases short and J 4 bases short, with 16 bases between.

V and J are TRBV6-2 or TRBV6-3 and TRBJ1-5; the D is unclear. Germline V lookup: CDR1 MNHEY, CDR2 SVGEGT. This CDR3 is 13 amino acids long. Trimming took 2 bases from V and 9 from J, leaving 11 bases between them. The CDR3 DNA is TGTGCCAGCAGTTACGACGGGTTGGGGCCCCAGCATTTT. It codes for CASSYDGLGPQHF.

The chain joins TRBV29-1 to TRBJ2-5, with TRBD2 matching over 12 bases. CDR3 size: 13 residues. V shed 7 bases and J 3 bases; nucleotides not matched to a gene: 3. Per the germline V gene, CDR1 is SQVTM and CDR2 is ANQGSEA. The CDR3 sequence: CSGLAGGKETQYF. DNA for the CDR3: TGCAGCGGTCTAGCGGGGGGGAAAGAGACCCAGTACTTC.

The rearrangement uses TRBV6-5 and TRBJ2-1; D gene unclear. Trimming left V 8 bases short and J 5 bases short, with 16 bases between. CDR1 is MNHEY and CDR2 is SVGAGI in the germline V gene. The CDR3 sequence is 14 residues long. The CDR3 DNA follows: TGTGCCAGCTTGAAGGCAGCCCGTGACAATGAGCAGTTCTTC. Its protein is CASLKAARDNEQFF.

The V call is TRBV6-5, the J call TRBJ1-2; TRBD1 aligns across 9 bases. Germline V lookup: CDR1 MNHEY, CDR2 SVGAGI. The CDR3 is made up of 14 amino acids. V was pared by 7 bases and J by 6 bases, with 9 bases of the junction left unmatched. The CDR3 bases are TGTGCCAGCATGGTCCTGGACAGGGGTAATGGCTACACCTTC. Its translation: CASMVLDRGNGYTF.

The rearrangement uses TRBV4-2 and TRBJ1-2; no reliable D call. This CDR3 has 16 amino acids. CDR1 is LGHNA and CDR2 is YNFKEQ in the germline V gene. V was cut by 2 bases and J by 0 bases, with 13 bases left in between. The CDR3 is CASSQWPKGSNYGYTF. CDR3 nucleotide sequence: TGTGCCAGCAGCCAATGGCCGAAGGGTTCTAACTATGGCTACACCTTC.

The chain couples TRBV30 to TRBJ1-2; 9 bases map to TRBD1. This CDR3 has 14 residues. From germline, CDR1 is GTSNPN and CDR2 SVGIG (reference sequence). The V segment lost 0 bases and the J segment 5 bases; nucleotides outside the gene matches: 4. CDR3 coding DNA: TGTGCCTGGAGTGTACTCGGGACAGGGTATGGCTACACCTTC. Its protein product is CAWSVLGTGYGYTF.

The gene calls are TRBV4-2 and TRBJ1-5; D is unresolved. Germline assignment: CDR1 LGHNA and CDR2 YNFKEQ. The CDR3 has 14 amino acids. Trimming stripped 0 bases from V and 5 bases from J, with 8 bases between. The CDR3 spells CASSQDPGDQPQHF. The CDR3 DNA reads as TGTGCCAGCAGCCAAGATCCTGGAGATCAGCCCCAGCATTTT.

The chain combines TRBV9 with TRBJ2-6; maybe TRBD1 (6 bases). V was clipped by 7 bases and J by 0 bases, with 20 bases between them. Germline V gene data show CDR1 as SGDLS and CDR2 as YYNGEE. The CDR3 consists of 18 residues. The CDR3 coding sequence is TGTGCCAGCTCCCGCACCACAGGGTCGGTCTCTGGGGCCAACGTCCTGACTTTC. Translated: CASSRTTGSVSGANVLTF.

The chain recombines TRBV7-3 with TRBJ2-5; unclear D gene. This CDR3 region has 13 residues. V was shortened by 5 bases and J by 4 bases, with 11 bases between the two germline ends. Germline-derived CDR1 and CDR2 are SGHTA and FQGTGA. CDR3 sequence (DNA): TGTGCCAGCAGCCCAGGCCCTCCAGAGACCCAGTACTTC. This encodes CASSPGPPETQYF. The full variable domain, its missing parts supplied by reference TRBV7-3 and TRBJ2-5, is GAGVSQTPSNKVTEKGKYVELRCDPISGHTALYWYRQSLGQGPEFLIYFQGTGAADDSGLPNDRFFAVRPEGSVSTLKIQRTERGDSAVYLCASSPGPPETQYFGPGTRLLVL.

The V call is TRBV15, the J call TRBJ2-7, with D perhaps being TRBD1 or TRBD2 (5 bases each). The V end lost 4 bases, the J end lost 0 bases, and 10 bases lay between the germline ends. CDR3 length equals 14 residues. CDR1 and CDR2 (germline): LNHNV, YYDKDF (reference sequence). DNA of the CDR3: TGTGCCACCAGCATTCTGGGGGTCTCCTACGAGCAGTACTTC. It yields the protein CATSILGVSYEQYF.

The chain's CDR3 is CASSLSTGSHEQYF. CDR3 in DNA: TGTGCCAGCAGTCTCTCAACAGGGTCGCACGAGCAGTACTTC. The gene calls are TRBV27 and TRBJ2-7; tentatively, D is TRBD1 (6 bases). Germline values: CDR1 MNHEY, CDR2 SMNVEV (reference sequence). This CDR3 is 14 amino acids long. The V and J ends lost 5 bases and 5 bases respectively, with 16 bases between them.